Below, 21 T cell receptor beta chains from the same sample are listed, as sequenced in a study of blood T cell repertoires in COVID-19. Produced via immunoSEQ multiplex PCR; TCRdb's table is partial and in-frame only. This sample has roughly 180,000 clones, with around 85% found just once. The specimen sequenced was peripheral blood. Receptors originate from a man in his fifties or sixties who had recovered from COVID-19.

The chain couples TRBV20-1 to TRBJ1-5, with unresolved D. The germline V gene has CDR1 DFQATT and CDR2 SNEGSKA (reference sequence). CDR3 length equals 14 residues. V was clipped by 3 bases and J by 1 base, with 10 bases between them. In nucleotides, the CDR3 is TGCAGTGCTAGTCTTGCCAGGAGCAATCAGCCCCAGCATTTT. Protein product: CSASLARSNQPQHF.

The gene calls are TRBV2 and TRBJ1-1; D might be TRBD1 (6 bases). Germline CDR1 reads SNHLY; CDR2 reads FYNNEI. This CDR3 contains 15 residues. V gave up 5 bases and J gave up 5 bases, with 18 bases separating them. The CDR3 is CASSFRPNRETEAFF. The CDR3 nucleotides are TGTGCCAGCAGTTTTCGACCTAACAGGGAAACTGAAGCTTTCTTT.

The rearrangement joins TRBV6-1 to TRBJ1-6; 7 bases align to TRBD1. This CDR3 spans 15 amino acids. V shed 3 bases, J shed 9 bases, and the junction held 8 bases outside the gene matches. Germline CDR1 is MNHNS and CDR2 is SASEGT. This CDR3 reads CASSDRTGEASPLHF. Written as DNA, the CDR3 is TGTGCCAGCAGTGACCGGACAGGCGAGGCTTCACCCCTCCACTTT.

The genes are TRBV6-5 and TRBJ2-7, with 9 bases lining up with TRBD1. J gave up 0 bases and V 6 bases, and 6 bases lay outside the gene matches. The CDR3 runs to 15 residues. Germline V CDR1 and CDR2: MNHEY, SVGAGI. The CDR3 here is CASSPRTGASYEQYF. The CDR3 coding sequence is TGTGCCAGCAGCCCGAGGACAGGGGCCTCCTACGAGCAGTACTTC.

This clone appeared a single time. This chain joins TRBV19 and TRBJ1-2; D not certain. The V gene lost 2 bases and the J gene lost 8 bases, with 18 bases spanning the gap. The CDR3 is made up of 15 amino acids. Germline-derived CDR1 and CDR2 are LNHDA and SQIVND (reference sequence). The CDR3, as DNA: TGTGCCAGTAGTATACAGGCTGGGCCTAGAGGGGGCTACACCTTC. Its translation is CASSIQAGPRGGYTF.

The rearrangement uses TRBV7-6 and TRBJ2-6; 9 nucleotides agree with TRBD2. V gave up 1 base and J gave up 2 bases; unmatched junction bases: 6. The CDR3 covers 18 residues. Germline assignment: CDR1 SGHVS and CDR2 FNYEAQ. CDR3 DNA: TGTGCCAGCAGCTTAGAACTAGCGGGCACCCCTGGGGCCAACGTCCTGACTTTC. It specifies CASSLELAGTPGANVLTF.

The CDR3 region has the DNA TGTGCCAGCTCACCACCGGTGGCAGGTAGACGCGAGACCCAGTACTTC. Its protein is CASSPPVAGRRETQYF. The chain has TRBV18 and TRBJ2-5; no reliable D call. Germline CDR1 and CDR2: KGHSH and LQKENI. There are 16 residues in the CDR3. With 0 bases removed from V and 5 bases from J, the gap between germline ends came to 16 bases.

The V gene is TRBV30, the J gene TRBJ1-2; D is uncertain. Germline-derived CDR1 and CDR2 are GTSNPN and SVGIG (reference sequence). V lost 0 bases to trimming and J lost 7 bases, with 6 bases between them. This CDR3 region has 11 residues. The CDR3 bases are TGTGCCTGGAGTGTCCGGGGTGGCTACACCTTC. Translated: CAWSVRGGYTF. The whole variable domain, remainder taken from reference TRBV30 and TRBJ1-2, is SQTIHQWPATLVQPVGSPLSLECTVEGTSNPNLYWYRQAAGRGLQLLFYSVGIGQISSEVPQNLSASRPQDRQFILSSKKLLLSDSGFYLCAWSVRGGYTFGSGTRLTVV.

This rearrangement joins TRBV5-4 to TRBJ2-1, with a possible D match to TRBD2 (5 bases). The CDR3 sequence is 14 residues long. The germline gives CDR1 SGHNT, CDR2 YYREEE (reference sequence). Trimming stripped 0 bases from V and 8 bases from J, with 12 bases between. CDR3 nucleotides: TGTGCCAGCAGCTTGGACGCGGGTTCTCATGAGCAGTTCTTC. Its protein product is CASSLDAGSHEQFF.

The V gene is TRBV27, the J gene TRBJ2-2; TRBD1 agrees at 10 bases. V shed 10 bases and J 5 bases; nucleotides not matched to a gene: 7. The CDR3 loop spans 14 amino acids. Germline V lookup: CDR1 MNHEY, CDR2 SMNVEV (reference sequence). The CDR3 reads CATRDRGSTGELFF. The DNA of the CDR3 is TGTGCCACCCGGGACAGGGGTAGTACCGGGGAGCTGTTTTTT.

The chain links TRBV7-9 to TRBJ2-5, with 9 bases aligning to TRBD2. The J segment lost 13 bases and the V segment lost 5 bases, leaving 17 bases of the junction unmatched. The CDR3 has 15 residues. In germline, CDR1 is SEHNR, CDR2 FQNEAQ (reference sequence). CDR3 amino acids: CASSLIAGATSSGYF. CDR3 DNA sequence: TGTGCCAGCAGCCTAATAGCGGGGGCCACCTCGTCTGGGTACTTC.

Only a few counts were recorded for this clone. The genes are TRBV10-3 and TRBJ1-5, with unresolved D. The CDR3 runs 13 residues. V was clipped by 3 bases and J by 3 bases, with 6 bases between them. The germline V gene has CDR1 ENHRY and CDR2 SYGVKD. The CDR3 bases are TGTGCCATCAGTGACAGGAACAATCAGCCCCAGCATTTT. Protein: CAISDRNNQPQHF.

This clone was seen once. V and J are TRBV5-1 and TRBJ2-5; 8 bases fit TRBD2. The CDR3 contains 18 residues. The ends lost 1 base at V and 1 base at J; junction bases unmatched: 12. Germline V CDR1 and CDR2: SGHRS, YFSETQ. CDR3 in amino acids: CASSLYPPRSGGQETQYF. In DNA, the CDR3 is TGCGCCAGCAGCTTGTACCCCCCAAGGAGCGGGGGCCAAGAGACCCAGTACTTC.

Concerning this clone: One junction end does not reproduce the germline sequence, and a read error may be involved. The V gene is TRBV6-6, the J gene TRBJ2-3; 13 bases fit TRBD2. CDR3 length equals 13 residues. CDR1 is MNHNY and CDR2 is SVGAGI in the germline V gene (reference sequence). The CDR3 protein is CASSYLGLAGDLF. DNA for the CDR3: TGTGCCAGCAGTTACCTCGGACTAGCGGGGGATCTTTTT.

The DNA of the CDR3 is TGTGCCAGTAGTAGTCAACAGGGTCAGCCCCAGCATTTT. It codes for CASSSQQGQPQHF. J is TRBJ1-5 and V is TRBV19; possibly TRBD1 for D (6 bases). Germline assignment: CDR1 LNHDA and CDR2 SQIVND (reference sequence). V shed 4 bases and J shed 6 bases, with 10 bases lying between them. The CDR3 runs 13 residues.

This clone came up once. The rearrangement uses TRBV9 and TRBJ1-4; 9 bases agree with TRBD1. Germline values: CDR1 SGDLS, CDR2 YYNGEE. J lost 1 base, V lost 3 bases, and 10 bases had no gene match. This CDR3 region has 18 residues. DNA for the CDR3: TGTGCCAGCAGCGGGGGACAGGGTAGTTTTGAAACTAATGAAAAACTGTTTTTT. Amino acid sequence: CASSGGQGSFETNEKLFF.

The V call is TRBV4-3, the J call TRBJ1-2, with D unclear. Germline CDR1 and CDR2: LGHNA and YSLEER. V gave up 0 bases and J gave up 2 bases, with 7 bases separating them. The CDR3 totals 14 residues. The DNA for the CDR3 is TGCGCCAGCAGCCAAGATGGCCGAAACTATGGCTACACCTTC. Amino acids: CASSQDGRNYGYTF.

CDR3 in amino acids: CSASDTILTYEQYF. The DNA of the CDR3 is TGCAGTGCTAGTGACACTATATTGACCTACGAGCAGTACTTC. The chain links TRBV20-1 to TRBJ2-7; the D is unclear. V lost 3 bases, J lost 2 bases, and 14 bases lay in between. Germline assignment: CDR1 DFQATT and CDR2 SNEGSKA (reference sequence). The CDR3 totals 14 residues.

The V gene is TRBV7-9, the J gene TRBJ1-1, with 7 bases aligning to TRBD1. V was clipped by 5 bases and J by 0 bases; unmatched bases: 6. The CDR3 consists of 15 residues. Germline V gene sequence: CDR1 SEHNR, CDR2 FQNEAQ (reference sequence). The CDR3 reads CASSPPGQMNTEAFF. CDR3 sequence (DNA): TGTGCCAGCAGCCCGCCGGGACAGATGAACACTGAAGCTTTCTTT.

The chain couples TRBV6-5 to TRBJ2-1, with a weak D call TRBD2 (6 bases). The CDR3 is 15 amino acids. Germline CDR1 is MNHEY and CDR2 is SVGAGI. V lost 0 bases, J lost 6 bases, and 12 bases lay in between. For the CDR3, the DNA is TGTGCCAGCAGTTACTCTGCGGGGTCCAGCAATGAGCAGTTCTTC. Protein: CASSYSAGSSNEQFF.

V gene TRBV5-1 combines with J gene TRBJ2-3; 14 bases are a match to TRBD2. V shed 4 bases and J 6 bases; nucleotides not matched to a gene: 4. The V gene's germline CDR1 is SGHRS and CDR2 YFSETQ. The CDR3 is 15 residues long. The CDR3 DNA reads as TGCGCCAGCAGCCTGACTAGCGGGGGGGCGGATACGCAGTATTTT. Amino acid sequence: CASSLTSGGADTQYF.